This is a list of T cell receptor beta chains from one sample in a study of blood T cells in healthy people across ages. TCRdb redid the calling of the 5' RACE reads with MiXCR, one entry per CDR3 protein. The table includes fewer than 750,000 distinct CDR3 sequences, around half detected once. Material: blood. The receptors come from an elderly man in good health. Both conserved end residues are part of each CDR3. Each record gives: J gene, D gene, clone size, V gene, CDR3 DNA, CDR3 protein. D genes are given only for firm matches. Expanded clones are given a class, and other clones once, few, many or no size at all.

TRBJ2-7	TRBD1	once	TRBV20-1	TGCAGTGTAGGAGGAGCCCCGACAGGGATGTACGAGCAGTACTTC	CSVGGAPTGMYEQYF
TRBJ1-4	TRBD1	NA	TRBV4-3	TGCGCCAGCAGCCAAACAGGGGGGAATGAAAAACTGTTTTTT	CASSQTGGNEKLFF
TRBJ1-2	NA	NA	TRBV27	TGTGCCAGCAGTTTTACACAGGGCAGTGGCTACACCTTC	CASSFTQGSGYTF
TRBJ2-7	TRBD1	NA	TRBV18	TGTGCCAGCTCACCCCGACAGGGGGACGACGAGCAGTACTTC	CASSPRQGDDEQYF
TRBJ1-5	NA	many	TRBV6-5	TGTGCCAGCAGTTACTCCGGGACAAAGCGGCAGCCCCAGCATTTT	CASSYSGTKRQPQHF
TRBJ1-5	NA	NA	TRBV20-1	TGCAGTGCTAGAGTACCAGGGCACCAGCCCCAGCATTTT	CSARVPGHQPQHF
TRBJ2-1	NA	many	TRBV5-1	TGCGCCAGCGGACAACAGGGATCCTACAATGAGCAGTTCTTC	CASGQQGSYNEQFF
TRBJ2-5	NA	NA	TRBV20-1	TGCAGTGCTAGGGCCGGAGAGACAGGCGAGTCCCAGTACTTC	CSARAGETGESQYF
TRBJ1-4	NA	NA	TRBV2	TGTGCCAGCAGTGAAGTGGGCAGGGGTGGGACGAAACTGTTTTTT	CASSEVGRGGTKLFF
TRBJ2-7	TRBD1	NA	TRBV20-1	TGCAGTGCGAGCGCCCCGGGACAGGGGGCCTACGAGCAGTACTTC	CSASAPGQGAYEQYF
TRBJ1-5	NA	NA	TRBV6-2/TRBV6-3	TGTGCCAGCAGTGGGACAAATAGCAATCAGCCCCAGCATTTT	CASSGTNSNQPQHF
TRBJ2-3	NA	NA	TRBV6-6	TGTGCCAGCAGTCAGTGGGGGAGGGGGAGTGGGACGCAGTATTTT	CASSQWGRGSGTQYF
TRBJ2-7	TRBD2	once	TRBV27	TGTGCCAGCAGTCTCCGGACTAGCGGGCGGTCCTACGAGCAGTACTTC	CASSLRTSGRSYEQYF
TRBJ1-1	TRBD1	NA	TRBV29-1	TGCAGCGGTTGGACAGGCCATGAAGCTTTCTTT	CSGWTGHEAFF
TRBJ2-3	TRBD2	few	TRBV20-1	TGCAGTGCTAGAGCTCCTACTAGCGGGAGGGCAGATACGCAGTATTTT	CSARAPTSGRADTQYF
TRBJ2-7	NA	NA	TRBV7-2	TGTGCCAGCAGCCTTGGGGGGTTGGTTTCGGGGCAGTACTTC	CASSLGGLVSGQYF
TRBJ2-7	NA	NA	TRBV27	TGTGCCAGCAGTCCCCTCGTTCGGGGACGGCGCTACGAGCAGTACTTC	CASSPLVRGRRYEQYF
TRBJ2-1	NA	few	TRBV27	TGTGCCAGCAGTTTAAAAAGGCCCTTATCCCCCAATGAGCAGTTCTTC	CASSLKRPLSPNEQFF
TRBJ2-7	TRBD2	few	TRBV7-9	TGTGCCAGCAGCTTCCAGACTAGCGGGAGGTCCCCCGTCTACGAGCAGTACTTC	CASSFQTSGRSPVYEQYF
TRBJ2-3	TRBD1	NA	TRBV20-1	TGCAGTGCTAGAGATCGACAGGGGAGCTTATCTACGCAGTATTTT	CSARDRQGSLSTQYF
TRBJ2-5	NA	NA	TRBV6-2/TRBV6-3	TGTGCCAGCAGTTATATGATATTGGGGACAACCCAGTACTTC	CASSYMILGTTQYF
TRBJ2-5	TRBD1	NA	TRBV18	TGTGCCAGCCGGCGACAGGGGGGAACCCAAGAGACCCAGTACTTC	CASRRQGGTQETQYF
TRBJ2-2	NA	NA	TRBV2	TGTGCCAGCGGGACCCGAAACCGCCCCGGGGAGCTGTTTTTT	CASGTRNRPGELFF